This note documents a single TCR beta chain sequence. Treatment reported: 19 received Ad26.COV2.S at low or high dose, single or two shots; about five received placebo; per-sample allocation not given. Sampling was performed 63 days after the first vaccine or placebo injection. The entry originates in a study of Ad26.COV2.S vaccination and SARS-CoV-2 variants. In germline, CDR1 is SNHLY, CDR2 FYNNEI. This CDR3 region has 12 residues. The ends lost 4 bases at V and 11 bases at J; junction bases unmatched: 6. The repertoire was sequenced with immunoSEQ multiplex PCR; TCRdb's copy has only in-frame clones and lacks some. The data show about 250,000 clones, roughly 86% seen once.

Specimen: peripheral blood, collected in a trial of Ad26.COV2.S vaccine versus placebo. This TCR was recovered from a person between 18 and 60 years old who received the Ad26.COV2.S COVID-19 vaccine or a placebo. The rearrangement links TRBV2 to TRBJ1-1; 8 nucleotides match TRBD1. CDR3 DNA sequence: TGTGCCAGCAGTGGGACAGGGACTATGGCTTTCTTT. Protein product: CASSGTGTMAFF.